This TCR beta chain appears in the sequencing data of a study of graft-versus-host responses after intestinal transplantation. Study details: Recipients had multivisceral, liver-intestinal, or isolated intestinal transplants. Each recipient received anti-thymocyte globulin induction, then tacrolimus and steroids for three to four years. Whole-study findings and limits: The authors found GvH clones in recipient marrow, some appearing first in ileum or blood.

The assay was immunoSEQ multiplex PCR, and TCRdb's table has in-frame clones only and misses some. This sample has under 40,000 clones; around 96% occur once, and the top ten carry about 0.8%. Germline values: CDR1 MNHEY, CDR2 SVGAGI. This CDR3 region has 11 residues. Trimming shortened V by 6 bases and J by 6 bases, and 6 bases separated the two germline ends. A single count supports this clone. Its antigen remains unidentified. The clonotype was recovered from a human patient who received an intestinal transplant, so some T cells may come from the graft donor. The sample here was PBMCs, taken 16 days after intestinal transplant. The chain uses TRBV6-5 and TRBJ2-1; the D gene is possibly TRBD2 (6 bases). CDR3: CASRGGNEQFF. The DNA of the CDR3 is TGTGCCAGCAGGGGGGGCAATGAGCAGTTCTTC.